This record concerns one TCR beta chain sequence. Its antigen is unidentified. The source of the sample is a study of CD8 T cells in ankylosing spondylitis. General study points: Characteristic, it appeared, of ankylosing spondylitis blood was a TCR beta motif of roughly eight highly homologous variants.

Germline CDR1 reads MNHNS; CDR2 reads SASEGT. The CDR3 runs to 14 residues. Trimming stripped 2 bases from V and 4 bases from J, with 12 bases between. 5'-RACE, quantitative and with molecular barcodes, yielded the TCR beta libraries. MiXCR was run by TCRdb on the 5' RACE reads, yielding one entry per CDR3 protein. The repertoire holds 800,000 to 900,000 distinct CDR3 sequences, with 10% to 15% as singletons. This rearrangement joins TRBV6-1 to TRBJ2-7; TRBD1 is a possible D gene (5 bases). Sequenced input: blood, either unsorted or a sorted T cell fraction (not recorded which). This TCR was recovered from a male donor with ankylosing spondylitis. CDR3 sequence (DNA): TGTGCCAGCAGTGAATTTGGACACCAATACGAGCAGTACTTC. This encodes CASSEFGHQYEQYF.